This T cell receptor (beta chain) stems from a study of beta chain features in type 1 diabetes. Study at large: Age, gender and cell yields were similar between patients and healthy donors.

Sequenced material consisted of expressed TCRB transcripts (all of the isolated RNA was reverse transcribed). Sequencing was performed with immunoSEQ multiplex PCR; in TCRdb, only in-frame clones are kept and a portion is missing. The sample contains some 150,000 clones, 6% to 7.5% of which appear only once. This clone has more than one count but fewer than ten. The antigen is undetermined. General study findings and limits: Amplification by PCR could prefer shorter templates, with the same effect in patients and controls. There was a moderate but significant shortening of TCRB CDR3s in all four CD4+ subsets of Type 1 diabetes patients. In the patient group, naive, central memory and Treg TCRB repertoires seemed more alike than in the healthy donor group.

The junction had 9 bases not matched to a gene; V was cut back by 6 bases and J by 4 bases. Germline values: CDR1 MDHEN, CDR2 SYDVKM. The CDR3 is made up of 15 amino acids. The specimen sequenced was central memory CD4+ T cells from blood. V gene TRBV28 combines with J gene TRBJ1-1; 9 positions match TRBD1. The receptor was derived from a woman aged 30 to 39 in good health. The CDR3 DNA reads as TGTGCCAGCAGCACACAGGGACAGGGTGCCACTGAAGCTTTCTTT. Encoded protein: CASSTQGQGATEAFF.